This paragraph covers one T cell receptor (beta chain) sequence. The protocol was immunoSEQ multiplex PCR, while the TCRdb copy is restricted to in-frame clones and leaves out a portion. The repertoire has about 2 million clones, about 94% of them found once; the top ten carry approximately 1%. This sample stems from a study of shared clonotypes between healthy human individuals. In the naive CD8 group, cells lacked CD45RO and were positively selected for CCR7, so terminally differentiated effector memory CD45RA+ cells were left out. V gave up 4 bases and J gave up 0 bases, with 15 bases separating them. The CDR3 runs 17 residues. Looked up from germline, CDR1 is MGHRA and CDR2 is YSYEKL.

This sequence was found in a man between 18 and 35 years old in good health. Sequences were obtained from naive CD8+ T cells sorted from blood. The rearrangement joins TRBV4-1 to TRBJ1-4; D gene uncertain. The CDR3 coding sequence is TGCGCCAGCAGCCCGGTCGGCGCAGACGCAACTAATGAAAAACTGTTTTTT. Amino acid sequence: CASSPVGADATNEKLFF.